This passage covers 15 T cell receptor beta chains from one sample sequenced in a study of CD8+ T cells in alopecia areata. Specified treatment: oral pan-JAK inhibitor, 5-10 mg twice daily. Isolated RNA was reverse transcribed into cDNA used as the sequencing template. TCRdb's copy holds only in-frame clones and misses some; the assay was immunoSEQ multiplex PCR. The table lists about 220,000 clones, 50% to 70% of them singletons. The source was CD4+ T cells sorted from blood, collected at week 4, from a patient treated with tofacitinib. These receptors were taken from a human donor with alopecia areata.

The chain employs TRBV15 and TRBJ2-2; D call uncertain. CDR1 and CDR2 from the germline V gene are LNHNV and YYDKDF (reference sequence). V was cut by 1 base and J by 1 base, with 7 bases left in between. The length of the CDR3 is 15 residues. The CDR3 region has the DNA TGTGCCACCAGCAGAGTAAACAGGAACACCGGGGAGCTGTTTTTT. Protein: CATSRVNRNTGELFF.

Here the CDR3 reads CASSSLFNQPQHF. The CDR3 DNA follows: TGTGCCAGCAGTTCACTGTTTAATCAGCCCCAGCATTTT. V gene TRBV6-5 combines with J gene TRBJ1-5; no clear D. There are 13 residues in the CDR3. V was trimmed by 4 bases and J by 4 bases, leaving 8 bases between them. Germline V gene lookup returns CDR1 MNHEY and CDR2 SVGAGI.

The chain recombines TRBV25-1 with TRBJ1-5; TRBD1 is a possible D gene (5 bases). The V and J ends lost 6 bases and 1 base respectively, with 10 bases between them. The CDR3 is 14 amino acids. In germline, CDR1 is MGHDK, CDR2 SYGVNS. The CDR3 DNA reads TGTGCCAGCAGAGGGGCGGGAAGCAATCAGCCCCAGCATTTT. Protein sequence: CASRGAGSNQPQHF.

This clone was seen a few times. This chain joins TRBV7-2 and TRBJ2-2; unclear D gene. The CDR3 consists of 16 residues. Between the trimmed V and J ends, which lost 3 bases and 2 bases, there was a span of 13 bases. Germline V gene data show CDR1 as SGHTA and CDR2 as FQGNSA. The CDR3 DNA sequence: TGTGCCAGCAGCTTGTCCGCAGTCACTAACACCGGGGAGCTGTTTTTT. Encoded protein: CASSLSAVTNTGELFF. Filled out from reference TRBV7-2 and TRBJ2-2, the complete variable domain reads GAGVSQSPSNKVTEKGKDVELRCDPISGHTALYWYRQSLGQGLEFLIYFQGNSAPDKSGLPSDRFSAERTGGSVSTLTIQRTQQEDSAVYLCASSLSAVTNTGELFFGEGSRLTVL.

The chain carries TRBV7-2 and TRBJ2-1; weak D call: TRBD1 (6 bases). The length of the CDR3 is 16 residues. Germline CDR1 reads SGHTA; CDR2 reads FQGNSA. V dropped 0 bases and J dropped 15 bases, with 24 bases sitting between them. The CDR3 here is CASSLARGGTGVYPFF. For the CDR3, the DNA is TGTGCCAGCAGCTTAGCGAGAGGGGGTACAGGAGTTTATCCGTTCTTC. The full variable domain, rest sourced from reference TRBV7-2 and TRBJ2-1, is GAGVSQSPSNKVTEKGKDVELRCDPISGHTALYWYRQSLGQGLEFLIYFQGNSAPDKSGLPSDRFSAERTGGSVSTLTIQRTQQEDSAVYLCASSLARGGTGVYPFFGPGTRLTVL.

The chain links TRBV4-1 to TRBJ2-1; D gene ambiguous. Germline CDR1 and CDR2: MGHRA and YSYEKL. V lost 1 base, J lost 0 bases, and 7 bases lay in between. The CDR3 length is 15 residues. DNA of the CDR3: TGCGCCAGCAGCCAAGCTCAGAGCTCCTACAATGAGCAGTTCTTC. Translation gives CASSQAQSSYNEQFF.

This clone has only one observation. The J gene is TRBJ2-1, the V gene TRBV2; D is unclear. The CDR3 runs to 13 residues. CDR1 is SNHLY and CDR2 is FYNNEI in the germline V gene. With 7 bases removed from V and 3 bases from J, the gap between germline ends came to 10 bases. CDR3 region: CASTPSDYNEQFF. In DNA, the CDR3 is TGTGCCAGCACTCCTTCGGACTACAATGAGCAGTTCTTC.

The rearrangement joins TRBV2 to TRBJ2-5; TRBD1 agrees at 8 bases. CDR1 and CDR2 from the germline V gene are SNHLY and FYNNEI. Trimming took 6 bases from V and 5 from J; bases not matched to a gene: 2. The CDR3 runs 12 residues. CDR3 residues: CASRDRAETQYF. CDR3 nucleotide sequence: TGTGCCAGCAGGGACAGGGCGGAGACCCAGTACTTC.

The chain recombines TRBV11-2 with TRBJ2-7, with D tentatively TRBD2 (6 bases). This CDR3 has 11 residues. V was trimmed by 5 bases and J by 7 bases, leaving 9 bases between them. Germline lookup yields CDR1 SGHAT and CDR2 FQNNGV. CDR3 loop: CASSLSGEQYF. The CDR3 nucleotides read TGTGCCAGCAGCCTCAGCGGGGAGCAGTACTTC.

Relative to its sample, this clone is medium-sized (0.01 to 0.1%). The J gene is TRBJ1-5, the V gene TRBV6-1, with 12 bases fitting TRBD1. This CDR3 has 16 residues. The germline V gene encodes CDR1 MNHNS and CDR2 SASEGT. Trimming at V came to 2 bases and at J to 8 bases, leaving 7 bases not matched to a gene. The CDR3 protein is CASSELGQGAAEPQHF. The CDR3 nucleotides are TGTGCCAGCAGTGAATTGGGACAGGGGGCCGCAGAGCCCCAGCATTTT.

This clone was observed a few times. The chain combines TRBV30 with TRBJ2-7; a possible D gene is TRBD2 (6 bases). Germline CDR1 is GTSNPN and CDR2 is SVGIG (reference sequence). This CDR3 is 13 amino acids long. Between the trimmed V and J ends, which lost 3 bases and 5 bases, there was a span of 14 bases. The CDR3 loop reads CAWSGLSANEQYF. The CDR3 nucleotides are TGTGCCTGGAGCGGACTATCGGCTAACGAGCAGTACTTC.

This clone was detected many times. As DNA, the CDR3 is TGTGCCAGCAGCCAAGGTTCGACCCTAGATACGCAGTATTTT. Protein product: CASSQGSTLDTQYF. The chain has TRBV14 and TRBJ2-3; D not certain. V was cut by 1 base and J by 5 bases, with 10 bases left in between. The germline gives CDR1 SGHDN, CDR2 FVKESK. This CDR3 has 14 residues.

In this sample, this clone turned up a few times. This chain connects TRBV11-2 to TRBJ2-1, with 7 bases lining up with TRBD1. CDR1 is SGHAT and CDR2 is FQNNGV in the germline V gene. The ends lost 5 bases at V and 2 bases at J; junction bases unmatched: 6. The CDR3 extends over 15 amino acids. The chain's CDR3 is CASSPTTGTYNEQFF. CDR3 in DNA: TGTGCCAGCAGCCCGACGACAGGGACCTACAATGAGCAGTTCTTC.

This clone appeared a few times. CDR3 bases: TGCAGCGTTGACCATAGCGGGGGGGCCAATACGCAGTATTTT. This sequence encodes CSVDHSGGANTQYF. The J gene is TRBJ2-3, the V gene TRBV29-1; 11 nucleotides line up with TRBD2. The V segment lost 3 bases and the J segment 7 bases; nucleotides outside the gene matches: 6. CDR3 length: 14 amino acids. CDR1 and CDR2 from the germline V gene are SQVTM and ANQGSEA.

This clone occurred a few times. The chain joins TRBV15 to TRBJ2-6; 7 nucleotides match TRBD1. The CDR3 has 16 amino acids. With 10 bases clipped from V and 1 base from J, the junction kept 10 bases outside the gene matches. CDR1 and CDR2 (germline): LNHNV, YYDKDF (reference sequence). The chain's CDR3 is CAIEDRRSSGANVLTF. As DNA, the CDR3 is TGTGCCATCGAGGACAGGAGGAGTTCTGGGGCCAACGTCCTGACTTTC.